One sample yielded the 30 T cell receptor beta chains listed below, sequenced in a study of blood T cell repertoires in COVID-19. The method was immunoSEQ multiplex PCR; TCRdb's version includes in-frame clones alone and lacks a portion of them. Of about 35,000 clones in the sample, about 78% were seen once. The sample consisted of peripheral blood. The origin of the receptors is a man aged 80 or over with acute or convalescent COVID-19.

The sample holds one count of this clone. The chain carries TRBV7-2 and TRBJ2-1; 9 nucleotides align to TRBD2. This CDR3 region has 16 residues. V lost 1 base to trimming and J lost 8 bases; unmatched junction nucleotides: 9. Per germline, CDR1 SGHTA and CDR2 FQGNSA. In nucleotides, the CDR3 is TGTGCCAGCAGCTTAGGTGGCGGGGGGGCTTCATATGAGCAGTTCTTC. It translates to CASSLGGGGASYEQFF.

This chain joins TRBV10-2 and TRBJ2-7; D unclear. Between the trimmed V and J ends, which lost 2 bases and 6 bases, there was a span of 11 bases. The CDR3 spans 13 residues. CDR1 and CDR2 (germline): WSHSY, SAAADI. The CDR3 protein is CASSETPRLEQYF. Here the CDR3 DNA reads TGCGCCAGCAGTGAGACCCCTAGACTCGAGCAGTACTTC.

The rearrangement links TRBV5-1 to TRBJ1-4, with D possibly being TRBD1 (6 bases). Trimming took 0 bases from V and 7 from J, leaving 13 bases between them. The CDR3 length is 15 residues. Per the germline V gene, CDR1 is SGHRS and CDR2 is YFSETQ. CDR3 protein: CASSLEGGGREKLFF. The CDR3 DNA is TGCGCCAGCAGCTTGGAAGGGGGTGGTCGTGAAAAACTGTTTTTT.

This chain connects TRBV5-4 to TRBJ1-2; no clear D gene. The V gene's germline CDR1 is SGHNT and CDR2 YYREEE (reference sequence). Trimming removed 0 bases from V and 5 bases from J, with 8 bases in between. The CDR3 loop spans 13 amino acids. The chain's CDR3 is CASSLDSGYGYTF. The CDR3 DNA reads TGTGCCAGCAGCTTGGACAGCGGATATGGCTACACCTTC.

The gene calls are TRBV7-3 and TRBJ1-1; the match to TRBD1 covers 9 bases. Trimming cost V 1 base and J 1 base; bases outside gene matches: 7. This CDR3 spans 17 amino acids. Germline CDR1 is SGHTA and CDR2 is FQGTGA. In DNA, the CDR3 is TGTGCCAGCAGCTTAAACCCACAGGGGGCGCCGAACACTGAAGCTTTCTTT. Protein product: CASSLNPQGAPNTEAFF.

V and J are TRBV19 and TRBJ2-5, with 9 bases that match TRBD2. The J segment lost 3 bases and the V segment lost 11 bases, leaving 31 bases of the junction unmatched. CDR1 is LNHDA and CDR2 is SQIVND in the germline V gene (reference sequence). The CDR3 has 21 residues. CDR3: CAALSTPDRGLARRTKETQYF. Here the CDR3 DNA reads TGTGCCGCACTTTCTACACCAGACAGAGGACTAGCGCGACGAACAAAAGAGACCCAGTACTTC.

The CDR3 nucleotides are TGTGCCAGCAGCTTAAAAGGGCAGGGTACTGAAGCTTTCTTT. Amino acid sequence: CASSLKGQGTEAFF. The rearrangement links TRBV7-3 to TRBJ1-1; D perhaps matches TRBD1 (5 bases). The germline V gene has CDR1 SGHTA and CDR2 FQGTGA. The CDR3 length is 14 residues. The V end was cut by 1 base, the J end by 5 bases, with 11 bases between.

The chain links TRBV2 to TRBJ2-1; 16 bases line up with TRBD2. Germline assignment: CDR1 SNHLY and CDR2 FYNNEI. The CDR3 has 19 residues. V was pared by 7 bases and J by 0 bases, with 9 bases of the junction left unmatched. As DNA, the CDR3 is TGTGCCAGCACCCCCGGGACTAGCGGGGGGGGGAGCTCCTACAATGAGCAGTTCTTC. This gives the protein CASTPGTSGGGSSYNEQFF. Full variable domain (rest looked up from reference TRBV2 and TRBJ2-1): EPEVTQTPSHQVTQMGQEVILRCVPISNHLYFYWYRQILGQKVEFLVSFYNNEISEKSEIFDDQFSVERPDGSNFTLKIRSTKLEDSAMYFCASTPGTSGGGSSYNEQFFGPGTRLTVL.

The chain has TRBV11-2 and TRBJ1-1; D gene unclear. Trimming pared 1 base from V and 0 bases from J, leaving 6 bases between. The CDR3 is made up of 14 amino acids. Germline V gene sequence: CDR1 SGHAT, CDR2 FQNNGV. The CDR3 DNA sequence: TGTGCCAGCAGCTTAGGAGAGTTGAACACTGAAGCTTTCTTT. It translates to CASSLGELNTEAFF.

The V and J genes are TRBV2 and TRBJ2-7; TRBD1 might be the D (6 bases). The V gene's germline CDR1 is SNHLY and CDR2 FYNNEI. Trimming stripped 7 bases from V and 3 bases from J, with 13 bases between. This CDR3 comprises 13 residues. As DNA, the CDR3 is TGTGCCAGCAACGGTCAGGGGAGCTACGAGCAGTACTTC. Its translation: CASNGQGSYEQYF.

The chain is built from TRBV29-1 and TRBJ2-5, with 7 bases matching TRBD1. The CDR3 spans 12 residues. Germline lookup yields CDR1 SQVTM and CDR2 ANQGSEA. V gave up 7 bases and J gave up 1 base; unmatched junction bases: 3. The CDR3 here is CSGRTGQETQYF. CDR3 nucleotide sequence: TGCAGCGGAAGGACAGGCCAAGAGACCCAGTACTTC.

V and J are TRBV12-5 and TRBJ2-2, with a possible D match to TRBD2 (5 bases). The V and J ends lost 0 bases and 3 bases respectively, with 8 bases between them. Germline assignment: CDR1 LGHNT and CDR2 FRNRAP. The CDR3 contains 15 residues. The DNA for the CDR3 is TGTGCTAGTGGTTTGGTACGGGATTACACCGGGGAGCTGTTTTTT. Amino acids: CASGLVRDYTGELFF.

CDR3 loop: CASSVGVTSGVGEQFF. DNA for the CDR3: TGTGCCAGCAGCGTAGGAGTAACTAGCGGGGTCGGTGAGCAGTTCTTC. The chain links TRBV9 to TRBJ2-1; 10 nucleotides align to TRBD2. Germline assignment: CDR1 SGDLS and CDR2 YYNGEE. The CDR3 is 16 residues long. V was clipped by 0 bases and J by 9 bases; unmatched bases: 9.

This clone was observed a few times. CDR3 loop: CASRSLGNTGELFF. Here the CDR3 DNA reads TGTGCCAGCAGATCGCTCGGTAACACCGGGGAGCTGTTTTTT. The chain combines TRBV11-2 with TRBJ2-2; no clear D gene. This CDR3 contains 14 residues. Germline CDR1 SGHAT, CDR2 FQNNGV. V dropped 6 bases and J dropped 2 bases, with 10 bases sitting between them.

This sequence joins TRBV19 and TRBJ1-2; the D is unclear. V gave up 7 bases and J gave up 2 bases, with 14 bases separating them. The CDR3 is made up of 14 amino acids. Germline V gene sequence: CDR1 LNHDA, CDR2 SQIVND (reference sequence). In DNA form, the CDR3 reads TGTGCCAGTACCCAACATGGGCAGAACTATGGCTACACCTTC. Amino acids: CASTQHGQNYGYTF. The whole variable domain, filled in from reference TRBV19 and TRBJ1-2, reads DGGITQSPKYLFRKEGQNVTLSCEQNLNHDAMYWYRQDPGQGLRLIYYSQIVNDFQKGDIAEGYSVSREKKESFPLTVTSAQKNPTAFYLCASTQHGQNYGYTFGSGTRLTVV.

The V call is TRBV2, the J call TRBJ1-6, with a possible D match to TRBD1 (5 bases). CDR1 and CDR2 from the germline V gene are SNHLY and FYNNEI. The CDR3 is 15 amino acids. Between the trimmed V and J ends, which lost 4 bases and 6 bases, there was a span of 13 bases. The CDR3 sequence: CASSGGTGLNSPLHF. The DNA for the CDR3 is TGTGCCAGCAGTGGTGGAACAGGCCTTAATTCACCCCTCCACTTT.

The gene calls are TRBV6-5 and TRBJ1-3; 9 bases match TRBD1. Germline lookup yields CDR1 MNHEY and CDR2 SVGAGI. The CDR3 covers 14 residues. Germline trimming cut 2 bases from V and 4 bases from J; bases unmatched to any gene: 0. Written as DNA, the CDR3 is TGTGCCAGCAGTTACGGACAGGGGGGAAACACCATATATTTT. Protein product: CASSYGQGGNTIYF.

J is TRBJ2-1 and V is TRBV5-4; 16 bases align to TRBD2. This CDR3 region has 18 residues. Unmatched junction bases numbered 6, after V lost 6 bases and J lost 0 bases. Germline lookup yields CDR1 SGHNT and CDR2 YYREEE (reference sequence). The DNA of the CDR3 is TGTGCCAGCAACAGGGGACTAGCGGGGGGGAGCTCCTACAATGAGCAGTTCTTC. Its protein is CASNRGLAGGSSYNEQFF.

This chain connects TRBV5-1 to TRBJ1-2; tentative D call: TRBD1 (5 bases). There are 14 residues in the CDR3. CDR1 and CDR2 (germline): SGHRS, YFSETQ. V was shortened by 4 bases and J by 2 bases, with 12 bases between the two germline ends. CDR3 amino acids: CASSNPGNNYGYTF. The DNA for the CDR3 is TGCGCCAGCAGCAACCCAGGGAACAACTATGGCTACACCTTC.

This chain connects TRBV7-3 to TRBJ2-2, with TRBD2 as a possible D gene (5 bases). Germline CDR1 and CDR2: SGHTA and FQGTGA. CDR3 length: 16 residues. The germline V and J ends were trimmed by 5 bases and 1 base, with 14 bases remaining between them. The CDR3 bases are TGTGCCAGCAGCCCCCTTAGGCGGGTGAACACCGGGGAGCTGTTTTTT. Its protein product is CASSPLRRVNTGELFF.

The rearrangement links TRBV12-5 to TRBJ2-5; D ambiguous. The germline gives CDR1 LGHNT, CDR2 FRNRAP. The CDR3 has 17 residues. V lost 0 bases and J lost 4, with 18 bases in between. In DNA form, the CDR3 reads TGTGCTAGTGGTTTGGTACGGATAGCTACGACGGCAGAGACCCAGTACTTC. It yields the protein CASGLVRIATTAETQYF.

This clone appeared once. For the CDR3, the DNA is TGCGCCAGCAGCTCTCAAATTGACAGGCTCACAGATACGCAGTATTTT. Translating it yields CASSSQIDRLTDTQYF. The genes are TRBV5-1 and TRBJ2-3; weak D call: TRBD1 (6 bases). CDR1 SGHRS and CDR2 YFSETQ come from the germline V gene. V was trimmed by 3 bases and J by 2 bases, leaving 16 bases between them. This CDR3 has 16 amino acids.

The chain uses TRBV28 and TRBJ1-5; the D gene is possibly TRBD1 (5 bases). Per the germline V gene, CDR1 is MDHEN and CDR2 is SYDVKM. V shed 3 bases and J shed 5 bases, with 11 bases lying between them. This CDR3 is built from 14 residues. The DNA for the CDR3 is TGTGCCAGCAGTTTTGGCAGGGCGGATCAGCCCCAGCATTTT. Amino acids: CASSFGRADQPQHF.

The gene calls are TRBV18 and TRBJ2-1; D not resolved. This CDR3 spans 13 amino acids. Germline CDR1 is KGHSH and CDR2 is LQKENI. V shed 3 bases and J shed 7 bases, with 10 bases lying between them. CDR3 loop: CASSPTLENEQFF. CDR3 DNA sequence: TGTGCCAGCTCACCGACACTCGAAAATGAGCAGTTCTTC.

The genes are TRBV15 and TRBJ2-7; possible D gene TRBD2, 5 bases. This CDR3 region has 17 residues. CDR1 is LNHNV and CDR2 is YYDKDF in the germline V gene (reference sequence). V was shortened by 5 bases and J by 3 bases, with 23 bases between the two germline ends. CDR3 nucleotides: TGTGCCACCAGCTCCCTCCCCGGGAAAGGGTTCGGCTACGAGCAGTACTTC. It translates to CATSSLPGKGFGYEQYF.

CDR3: CASSMRRITGELFF. CDR3 nucleotides: TGTGCCAGTAGTATGCGCAGGATCACCGGGGAGCTGTTTTTT. The chain links TRBV19 to TRBJ2-2; D is unclear. The germline V and J ends were trimmed by 3 bases and 4 bases, with 9 bases remaining between them. Germline V gene lookup returns CDR1 LNHDA and CDR2 SQIVND (reference sequence). This CDR3 region has 14 residues.

J is TRBJ2-1 and V is TRBV7-2; TRBD2 matches 8 bases. Per the germline V gene, CDR1 is SGHTA and CDR2 is FQGNSA. V gave up 2 bases and J gave up 3 bases; unmatched junction bases: 3. The CDR3 loop spans 15 amino acids. CDR3 residues: CASSLNRGGYNEQFF. Here the CDR3 DNA reads TGTGCCAGCAGCTTAAATCGGGGGGGCTACAATGAGCAGTTCTTC.

This chain joins TRBV5-1 and TRBJ2-7, with D unresolved. Germline V gene data show CDR1 as SGHRS and CDR2 as YFSETQ. The CDR3 contains 15 residues. Trimming pared 4 bases from V and 2 bases from J, leaving 16 bases between. Here the CDR3 reads CASSTSSGVAYEQYF. CDR3 bases: TGCGCCAGCAGCACATCCTCAGGTGTTGCCTACGAGCAGTACTTC.

This chain joins TRBV5-4 and TRBJ2-3; D may be TRBD1 (5 bases). V lost 3 bases and J lost 4, with 15 bases in between. Germline CDR1 SGHNT, CDR2 YYREEE (reference sequence). The CDR3 totals 15 residues. This CDR3 reads CASSSLQGPADTQYF. Here the CDR3 DNA reads TGTGCCAGCAGCTCCCTTCAGGGTCCCGCAGATACGCAGTATTTT. The whole variable domain, filled in from reference TRBV5-4 and TRBJ2-3, reads ETGVTQSPTHLIKTRGQQVTLRCSSQSGHNTVSWYQQALGQGPQFIFQYYREEENGRGNFPPRFSGLQFPNYSSELNVNALELDDSALYLCASSSLQGPADTQYFGPGTRLTVL.

This clone turned up a few times. The V call is TRBV2, the J call TRBJ2-3; D remains ambiguous. This CDR3 region has 13 residues. Germline lookup yields CDR1 SNHLY and CDR2 FYNNEI. The germline V and J ends were trimmed by 8 bases and 2 bases, with 11 bases remaining between them. The chain's CDR3 is CASQRGNTDTQYF. CDR3 DNA: TGTGCCAGCCAGAGAGGAAACACAGATACGCAGTATTTT.